This section outlines one T cell receptor (beta chain) sequence together with its context. As yet, its antigen is unknown. It was through 5'RACE template switching that TCR cDNA was made, with a universal primer site and UMIs added. TCRdb redid the calling of the 5' RACE reads with MiXCR, one entry per CDR3 protein. The table includes a few hundred thousand distinct CDR3 sequences, roughly 19% detected once. This entry comes from a study of T cells after yellow fever vaccination. Study overall: The authors prepared low-cell-number fractions using SMART-Seq v4 Ultra Low Input. Overall study results and limits: Overall, a small share of clonotypes was seen in both CD4 and CD8 compartments. Researchers cautioned that FACS-sorted repertoires could harbor abundant clonotypes contaminating from the bulk population.

The sequence was obtained from a man aged 30-40 years who received the YFV17D yellow fever vaccine. The material was PBMCs, obtained 15 days after the yellow fever booster vaccination.

The CDR3 DNA follows: TGTGCCAGCAGTGGCTTAGGGACAAACACAGATACGCAGTATTTT. Translating it yields CASSGLGTNTDTQYF. This chain joins TRBV2 and TRBJ2-3; TRBD1 might be the D (6 bases). The germline V gene encodes CDR1 SNHLY and CDR2 FYNNEI. This CDR3 comprises 15 residues. The V and J ends lost 4 bases and 2 bases respectively, with 13 bases between them.